This T cell receptor beta chain was captured in a study of T-cell memory formation after mild COVID-19. Whole-study findings and limits: Clones from the second wave (peaking day 37) had unconfirmed SARS-CoV-2 specificity.

Of note for this clonotype: Its antigen is not known.

5'RACE primed at constant segments yielded TCR alpha and TCR beta cDNA libraries bearing sample barcodes and UMIs. TCRdb re-called the 5' RACE reads with MiXCR, one entry per CDR3 protein. The sample shows roughly 220,000 distinct CDR3 sequences, 9% to 10% of them seen only once. The length of the CDR3 is 15 residues. The germline CDR1 and CDR2 sequences are SGHTA and FQGNSA. Trimming cost V 5 bases and J 8 bases; bases outside gene matches: 12. The origin of this receptor is a man aged 18 to 30 who had mild COVID-19 (a few samples of this study predate the infection). Cell type and time point are not known. The sequenced sample consisted of PBMCs or a T cell subset sorted from them (not recorded which). The chain is built from TRBV7-2 and TRBJ1-2; 9 bases line up with TRBD1. Here the CDR3 DNA reads TGTGCCAGCAGCCTAAGGGACAGGGAAGGTGGAGGCTACACCTTC. Residues: CASSLRDREGGGYTF.